The 15 T cell receptor beta chains below come from one sample, sequenced in a study of shared clonotypes between healthy human individuals. Profiled with immunoSEQ multiplex PCR; TCRdb holds only in-frame clones, not every one. The sample lists roughly 2,000,000 clones, just under 95% seen once, with 1% to 1.5% in the top ten. Only CD45RO-negative cells positively selected for CCR7 counted as naive CD8 cells, so terminally differentiated effector memory CD45RA+ cells were excluded. Sequenced material: naive CD8+ T cells sorted from blood. These receptors originate from a man younger than 35 in good health.

The chain links TRBV4-3 to TRBJ2-7, with TRBD1 matching 9 bases. The CDR3 loop spans 17 amino acids. Germline loops: CDR1 LGHNA, CDR2 YSLEER. Unmatched junction bases numbered 13, after V lost 3 bases and J lost 4 bases. Written as DNA, the CDR3 is TGCGCCAGCAGCCAGGGGACCGGACAGGGGAGTCCTTACGAGCAGTACTTC. It is translated as CASSQGTGQGSPYEQYF.

The CDR3: CASSLDPPPSSYEQYF. The CDR3 nucleotides read TGTGCCAGCAGCTTAGATCCACCACCAAGCTCCTACGAGCAGTACTTC. V gene TRBV7-9 combines with J gene TRBJ2-7; D unresolved. V lost 1 base to trimming and J lost 0 bases, with 13 bases between them. CDR3 length equals 16 residues. The germline gives CDR1 SEHNR, CDR2 FQNEAQ (reference sequence).

J is TRBJ1-1 and V is TRBV7-9; D uncertain. V shed 1 base and J shed 3 bases, with 12 bases lying between them. Germline V gene lookup returns CDR1 SEHNR and CDR2 FQNEAQ (reference sequence). This CDR3 region has 15 residues. Written as DNA, the CDR3 is TGTGCCAGCAGCTTAGTCGGTCTCGTGCACACTGAAGCTTTCTTT. Translation gives CASSLVGLVHTEAFF.

This clone showed up just once. The chain combines TRBV4-1 with TRBJ1-6, with 12 bases aligning to TRBD1. Germline CDR1 and CDR2: MGHRA and YSYEKL. The CDR3 is 16 amino acids. V lost 0 bases to trimming and J lost 7 bases; unmatched junction nucleotides: 1. DNA for the CDR3: TGCGCCAGCAGCCAAGAGGGACAGGGGGCAAATTCACCCCTCCACTTT. It specifies CASSQEGQGANSPLHF.

Note on this clone: The same CDR3 can be traced to other DNA sequences in this sample. V usage is TRBV6-5 and J usage is TRBJ2-5, with D perhaps matching TRBD1 or TRBD2 (5 bases each). Deletions cut 0 bases from V and 5 bases from J, with 10 bases between. The CDR3 contains 14 residues. Germline V gives CDR1 MNHEY, CDR2 SVGAGI. The CDR3 nucleotides read TGTGCCAGCAGTTACTCGGGGGTAGGGGAGACCCAGTACTTC. It specifies CASSYSGVGETQYF.

The chain employs TRBV5-4 and TRBJ2-5; TRBD2 matches at 8 bases. CDR1 and CDR2 from the germline V gene are SGHNT and YYREEE (reference sequence). The CDR3 consists of 15 residues. Trimming removed 4 bases from V and 3 bases from J; junction bases left unmatched: 8. As DNA, the CDR3 is TGTGCCAGCAGCCTTACGGGGGGGCTTGAAGAGACCCAGTACTTC. Encoded protein: CASSLTGGLEETQYF.

The V gene is TRBV5-1, the J gene TRBJ1-1, with D possibly matching TRBD1 (5 bases). V was clipped by 5 bases and J by 6 bases, with 11 bases between them. This CDR3 is 12 amino acids long. Per the germline V gene, CDR1 is SGHRS and CDR2 is YFSETQ. CDR3 sequence (DNA): TGCGCCAGCAGTTTTGTGGGGGCTGAAGCTTTCTTT. Its protein is CASSFVGAEAFF.

This chain links TRBV30 with TRBJ2-1; the D gene is possibly TRBD1 (5 bases). V dropped 4 bases and J dropped 9 bases, with 16 bases sitting between them. The germline CDR1 and CDR2 sequences are GTSNPN and SVGIG (reference sequence). The CDR3 spans 13 residues. In DNA, the CDR3 is TGTGCCTGGACTCCAGGGAATTTGTTTGAGCAGTTCTTC. Amino acids: CAWTPGNLFEQFF. The full variable domain, with the rest looked up from reference TRBV30 and TRBJ2-1, is SQTIHQWPATLVQPVGSPLSLECTVEGTSNPNLYWYRQAAGRGLQLLFYSVGIGQISSEVPQNLSASRPQDRQFILSSKKLLLSDSGFYLCAWTPGNLFEQFFGPGTRLTVL.

CDR3 sequence (DNA): TGTGCCAGCAGCTGGTTCGGCGGTTCTGGATACGAGCAGTACTTC. Protein: CASSWFGGSGYEQYF. This sequence joins TRBV7-2 and TRBJ2-7; D remains unclear. The CDR3 length is 15 residues. The germline CDR1 and CDR2 sequences are SGHTA and FQGNSA. The V end lost 4 bases, the J end lost 4 bases, and 17 bases lay between the germline ends. Supplemented by reference TRBV7-2 and TRBJ2-7, the full variable domain reads GAGVSQSPSNKVTEKGKDVELRCDPISGHTALYWYRQSLGQGLEFLIYFQGNSAPDKSGLPSDRFSAERTGGSVSTLTIQRTQQEDSAVYLCASSWFGGSGYEQYFGPGTRLTVT.

J is TRBJ2-7 and V is TRBV5-1; 10 nucleotides agree with TRBD2. The germline CDR1 and CDR2 sequences are SGHRS and YFSETQ. This CDR3 region has 17 residues. The J segment lost 6 bases and the V segment lost 1 base, leaving 13 bases of the junction unmatched. In DNA, the CDR3 is TGCGCCAGCAGCTTGCGATTTGCGTCTAGCGGGAGCGGCGAGCAGTACTTC. This encodes CASSLRFASSGSGEQYF.

V is TRBV14 and J is TRBJ1-1; D not resolved. Deletions cut 0 bases from V and 4 bases from J, with 9 bases between. The CDR3 has 14 amino acids. Germline assignment: CDR1 SGHDN and CDR2 FVKESK. Here the CDR3 reads CASSQDPVSTEAFF. CDR3 coding DNA: TGTGCCAGCAGCCAAGATCCTGTGAGCACTGAAGCTTTCTTT.

The V and J genes are TRBV27 and TRBJ2-3; D gene uncertain. Trimming left V 6 bases short and J 2 bases short, with 9 bases between. The V gene's germline CDR1 is MNHEY and CDR2 SMNVEV (reference sequence). The CDR3 covers 13 residues. This chain's CDR3 is CASSGDATDTQYF. CDR3 coding DNA: TGTGCCAGCAGCGGAGACGCCACAGATACGCAGTATTTT.

V gene TRBV27 combines with J gene TRBJ1-2; D unclear. The V end lost 5 bases, the J end lost 5 bases, and 12 bases lay between the germline ends. The germline V gene encodes CDR1 MNHEY and CDR2 SMNVEV (reference sequence). The CDR3 spans 13 residues. The CDR3 region is CASSKGLFYGYTF. As DNA, the CDR3 is TGTGCCAGCAGTAAGGGCCTATTTTATGGCTACACCTTC.

The chain employs TRBV4-1 and TRBJ2-7; 11 bases map to TRBD2. Germline V gives CDR1 MGHRA, CDR2 YSYEKL. The CDR3 length is 14 residues. V trimming: 4 bases; J trimming: 5 bases; junction bases outside the gene matches: 4. The CDR3 DNA reads TGCGCCAGCAGCCTTAGCGGGAGGGCCGACGAGCAGTACTTC. Translating gives CASSLSGRADEQYF.

This clone showed up just once. This sample also contains other DNA sequences that code for the same CDR3. The V and J genes are TRBV27 and TRBJ2-1, with D possibly matching TRBD2 (5 bases). Germline V gene sequence: CDR1 MNHEY, CDR2 SMNVEV (reference sequence). Trimming took off 2 bases at V and 5 bases at J, with 7 bases between the two ends. CDR3 length: 13 residues. CDR3 loop: CASSLSGNNEQFF. CDR3 DNA: TGTGCCAGCAGTTTAAGCGGAAACAATGAGCAGTTCTTC.